This T cell receptor beta chain derives from a study of blood T cells in healthy people across ages. Study context: About one barcoded beta molecule per two T cells was the capture yield of template switching.

As regards this clonotype: Its antigen is unidentified.

The use of a sample-barcoded 5' primer and a J-beta primer mix characterized a second PCR of 7 to 11 cycles. TCRdb re-analysed the 5' RACE reads in MiXCR, keeping a single row per CDR3 protein. The sample holds roughly 1,100,000 distinct CDR3 sequences, roughly a quarter seen once. The total RNA that was extracted per sample amounted to at least 5.5 micrograms. Study findings and constraints: As age increased, TCR beta diversity per million T cells fell in a roughly linear fashion.

This sample was shared with a second study, whose subject was T cells of mothers and their children. From that study: For unrelated pairs as for related ones, thymic selection shapes TCR recombination output similarly.

The source material was blood. This receptor was identified in a girl aged 2 to 10 in good health.

The CDR3 loop is CASSQVGLTGELFF. CDR3 bases: TGTGCCAGCAGCCAAGTTGGGCTGACCGGGGAGCTGTTTTTT. The chain uses TRBV3-1 and TRBJ2-2; D is ambiguous. Germline lookup yields CDR1 LGHDT and CDR2 YNNKEL (reference sequence). The CDR3 covers 14 residues. With 1 base removed from V and 5 bases from J, the gap between germline ends came to 8 bases.